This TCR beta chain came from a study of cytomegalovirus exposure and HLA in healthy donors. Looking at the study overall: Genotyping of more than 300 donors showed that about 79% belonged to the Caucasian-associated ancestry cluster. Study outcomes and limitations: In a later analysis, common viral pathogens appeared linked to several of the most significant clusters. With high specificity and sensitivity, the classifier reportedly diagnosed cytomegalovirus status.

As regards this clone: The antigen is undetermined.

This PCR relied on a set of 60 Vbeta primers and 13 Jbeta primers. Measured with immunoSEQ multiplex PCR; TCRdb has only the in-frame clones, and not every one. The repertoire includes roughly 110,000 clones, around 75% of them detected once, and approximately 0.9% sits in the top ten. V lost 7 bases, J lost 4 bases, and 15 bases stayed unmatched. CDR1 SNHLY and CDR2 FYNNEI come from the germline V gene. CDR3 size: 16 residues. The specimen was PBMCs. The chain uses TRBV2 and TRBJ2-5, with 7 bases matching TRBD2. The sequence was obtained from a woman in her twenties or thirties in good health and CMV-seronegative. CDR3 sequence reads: CASKNARGGLGETQYF. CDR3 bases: TGTGCCAGCAAGAACGCCCGGGGAGGACTAGGAGAGACCCAGTACTTC.